The text below deals with one T cell receptor beta chain. The CDR3 length is 12 residues. Per the germline V gene, CDR1 is MNHNS and CDR2 is SASEGT. V was cut by 2 bases and J by 4 bases, with 5 bases left in between. This specimen belongs to a study of blood T cell repertoires in COVID-19. Study at large: The origin of the acute and convalescent COVID-19 samples was the United States, Italy and Spain. The cDNA or gDNA used as material had been derived from T cells, B-cell-depleted T cells, or PBMCs.

Original methodology: Amplification of reference gene primers provided the estimated nucleated cell counts. TCRdb's copy holds only in-frame clones and misses some; the assay was immunoSEQ multiplex PCR. The DNA was the basis for D and trimming; V, J and clone size are from that table. Among 25,000 to 35,000 clones listed, roughly nine tenths were seen once. The sample was peripheral blood. The rearrangement joins TRBV6-1 to TRBJ1-2, with D tentatively TRBD1 (5 bases). The receptor comes from a human donor in a cohort sampled during active COVID-19. The CDR3 nucleotides are TGTGCCAGCAGTGAAACAGGCTATGGCTACACCTTC. It yields the protein CASSETGYGYTF.